These 19 T cell receptor beta chains originate from one sample sequenced in a study of blood T cell repertoires in COVID-19. Libraries were prepared by immunoSEQ multiplex PCR; TCRdb keeps only in-frame clonotypes and omits some of them. The table lists some 350,000 clones, about 83% of them singletons. The sample comprised peripheral blood. The receptors derive from a man aged 30-40 years with active or convalescent COVID-19.

The rearrangement links TRBV6-2 or TRBV6-3 to TRBJ2-7; perhaps TRBD2 as D (6 bases). Trimming cost V 6 bases and J 0 bases, with 18 bases left between them. The length of the CDR3 is 16 residues. Germline V gives CDR1 MNHEY, CDR2 SVGEGT. The CDR3 spells CASSLLSGTASYEQYF. The CDR3 DNA reads TGTGCCAGCAGCCTCCTTAGCGGAACTGCCTCCTACGAGCAGTACTTC.

This chain connects TRBV29-1 to TRBJ2-2; tentatively, D is TRBD1 (6 bases). Germline loops: CDR1 SQVTM, CDR2 ANQGSEA. V lost 4 bases, J lost 2 bases, and 11 bases lay in between. The CDR3 is 14 residues long. The CDR3 is CSVVGGLNTGELFF. The CDR3 DNA reads as TGCAGCGTTGTAGGGGGTTTAAACACCGGGGAGCTGTTTTTT.

The rearrangement links TRBV4-2 to TRBJ1-4; 8 nucleotides agree with TRBD1. The CDR3 has 17 amino acids. V was clipped by 0 bases and J by 5 bases; unmatched bases: 8. The V gene's germline CDR1 is LGHNA and CDR2 YNFKEQ. In DNA form, the CDR3 reads TGTGCCAGCAGCCAAGAAGTAGGACGGACAGGGAATGAAAAACTGTTTTTT. Translating it yields CASSQEVGRTGNEKLFF.

The genes are TRBV6-1 and TRBJ2-3; 9 bases are shared with TRBD2. Germline V gene lookup returns CDR1 MNHNS and CDR2 SASEGT. The V segment lost 2 bases and the J segment 5 bases; nucleotides outside the gene matches: 14. The CDR3 spans 18 residues. This CDR3 reads CASSEHQGAGGPRDTQYF. The CDR3, as DNA: TGTGCCAGCAGTGAACATCAGGGCGCGGGAGGGCCTCGAGATACGCAGTATTTT.

This chain's CDR3 is CASSPGLVYGYTF. CDR3 sequence (DNA): TGTGCCAGCAGTCCTGGGCTTGTCTATGGCTACACCTTC. The chain is built from TRBV27 and TRBJ1-2; no reliable D call. The V and J ends lost 5 bases and 4 bases respectively, with 11 bases between them. Germline-derived CDR1 and CDR2 are MNHEY and SMNVEV (reference sequence). The CDR3 runs 13 residues.

The chain employs TRBV6-5 and TRBJ2-7; D perhaps matches TRBD2 (6 bases). Trimming cost V 2 bases and J 8 bases, with 7 bases left between them. CDR1 and CDR2 from the germline V gene are MNHEY and SVGAGI. The CDR3 covers 11 residues. CDR3 nucleotide sequence: TGTGCCAGCAGTTACGGGGGGAAGCAGTACTTC. It codes for CASSYGGKQYF.

This clone turned up a few times. The rearrangement joins TRBV19 to TRBJ1-2, with 8 bases lining up with TRBD1. V gave up 5 bases and J gave up 1 base; unmatched junction bases: 6. The CDR3 consists of 15 residues. Germline V lookup: CDR1 LNHDA, CDR2 SQIVND (reference sequence). Written as DNA, the CDR3 is TGTGCCAGTAGTTGGGGACAGGCGAATAACTATGGCTACACCTTC. Protein sequence: CASSWGQANNYGYTF.

The chain employs TRBV4-2 and TRBJ1-4; D may be TRBD1 (5 bases). Germline loops: CDR1 LGHNA, CDR2 YNFKEQ. The CDR3 length is 16 residues. Trimming pared 1 base from V and 7 bases from J, leaving 16 bases between. CDR3 loop: CASSQADGRGGEKLFF. The CDR3 coding sequence is TGTGCCAGCAGCCAAGCTGATGGGAGGGGAGGTGAAAAACTGTTTTTT.

The chain links TRBV5-1 to TRBJ1-1; 7 bases map to TRBD1. Germline values: CDR1 SGHRS, CDR2 YFSETQ. V lost 3 bases, J lost 4 bases, and 6 bases stayed unmatched. The length of the CDR3 is 14 residues. In DNA form, the CDR3 reads TGCGCCAGCAGCTGGTCGGGACAGACCACTGAAGCTTTCTTT. This encodes CASSWSGQTTEAFF.

The chain has TRBV7-2 and TRBJ1-2, with TRBD1 as a possible D gene (6 bases). The germline V and J ends were trimmed by 1 base and 8 bases, with 11 bases remaining between them. The CDR3 is 13 residues long. Germline V CDR1 and CDR2: SGHTA, FQGNSA. CDR3 DNA sequence: TGTGCCAGCAGCTTAGGCTTCACAGGGGGCTACACCTTC. It yields the protein CASSLGFTGGYTF.

This clone showed up just a few times. This chain connects TRBV5-1 to TRBJ1-3; the D gene is possibly TRBD1 (5 bases). Per the germline V gene, CDR1 is SGHRS and CDR2 is YFSETQ. V lost 3 bases, J lost 3 bases, and 10 bases lay in between. The CDR3 is 14 amino acids. The CDR3 sequence: CASSSGTHGNTIYF. The DNA for the CDR3 is TGCGCCAGCAGCTCCGGGACTCATGGAAACACCATATATTTT.

The V call is TRBV2, the J call TRBJ2-7, with 12 bases identical to TRBD2. Germline V gene data show CDR1 as SNHLY and CDR2 as FYNNEI. There are 15 residues in the CDR3. V lost 6 bases to trimming and J lost 3 bases; unmatched junction nucleotides: 6. CDR3 coding DNA: TGTGCCAGCAGGGCCGGGACTAGCGGGTTCTACGAGCAGTACTTC. Encoded protein: CASRAGTSGFYEQYF.

The chain couples TRBV3-1 (or the pseudogene TRBV3-2) to TRBJ1-5, with D uncertain. The CDR3 spans 16 residues. Per the germline V gene, CDR1 is LGHDT and CDR2 is YNNKEL (reference sequence). Trimming removed 5 bases from V and 2 bases from J, with 16 bases in between. The CDR3 coding sequence is TGTGCCAGCAGCTCCCGGGGAGGAAGGGGCAATCAGCCCCAGCATTTT. This encodes CASSSRGGRGNQPQHF.

This chain links TRBV2 with TRBJ2-1, with 10 nucleotides matching TRBD2. Germline-derived CDR1 and CDR2 are SNHLY and FYNNEI. The CDR3 is made up of 17 amino acids. V was clipped by 3 bases and J by 2 bases; unmatched bases: 7. In DNA, the CDR3 is TGTGCCAGCAGTGACTTGAGCGGGAGGGCCGCCTACAATGAGCAGTTCTTC. It specifies CASSDLSGRAAYNEQFF.

The V gene is TRBV6-5, the J gene TRBJ2-7; 9 bases align to TRBD1. V was clipped by 8 bases and J by 5 bases; unmatched bases: 13. The germline V gene has CDR1 MNHEY and CDR2 SVGAGI. CDR3 length: 15 residues. The DNA of the CDR3 is TGTGCCAGCGGGGGATTCGGGACAGGGTTGGACGAGCAGTACTTC. Its protein product is CASGGFGTGLDEQYF.

The rearrangement links TRBV4-3 to TRBJ2-3, with TRBD2 matching over 7 bases. V trimming: 3 bases; J trimming: 0 bases; junction bases outside the gene matches: 6. The CDR3 contains 16 residues. CDR1 is LGHNA and CDR2 is YSLEER in the germline V gene. The CDR3 DNA is TGCGCCAGCAGCCAGGAGCGGGAAGCTAGCACAGATACGCAGTATTTT. Its protein is CASSQEREASTDTQYF.

The V call is TRBV25-1, the J call TRBJ1-1; D remains unclear. This CDR3 is built from 15 residues. Germline V lookup: CDR1 MGHDK, CDR2 SYGVNS. Trimming left V 0 bases short and J 6 bases short, with 14 bases between. CDR3 in amino acids: CASSEYTGSGAEAFF. CDR3 DNA: TGTGCCAGCAGTGAATATACGGGAAGCGGCGCTGAAGCTTTCTTT. Full variable domain (outside the CDR3, taken from reference TRBV25-1 and TRBJ1-1): EADIYQTPRYLVIGTGKKITLECSQTMGHDKMYWYQQDPGMELHLIHYSYGVNSTEKGDLSSESTVSRIRTEHFPLTLESARPSHTSQYLCASSEYTGSGAEAFFGQGTRLTVV.

The CDR3 bases are TGTGCCTGGAGGGTGCCAGGGCGAGGAGAGACCCAGTACTTC. This encodes CAWRVPGRGETQYF. The rearrangement links TRBV30 to TRBJ2-5, with D perhaps TRBD1 (5 bases). The germline V gene has CDR1 GTSNPN and CDR2 SVGIG (reference sequence). The CDR3 contains 14 residues. Trimming left V 3 bases short and J 4 bases short, with 15 bases between.

CDR3 protein: CASSEDGRLTDTQYF. CDR3 bases: TGTGCCAGCAGTGAGGACGGGAGGCTCACAGATACGCAGTATTTT. The chain couples TRBV2 to TRBJ2-3; 7 bases are shared with TRBD2. V was clipped by 3 bases and J by 2 bases; unmatched bases: 5. Germline lookup yields CDR1 SNHLY and CDR2 FYNNEI. The CDR3 runs 15 residues.